These 30 T cell receptor beta chains originate from one sample sequenced in a study of T cell repertoires in cytomegalovirus infection. TCRdb passed the reads through MiXCR, listing each CDR3 protein once. The sample consists of 150,000 to 200,000 distinct CDR3 sequences, 28% of them appearing once. The sequenced material came from PBMCs. These receptors originate from a human donor in good health (CMV status not recorded). Some clones in this sample may be carry-over from other donors' samples.

As for this clonotype: A much larger clone sits a single nucleotide away, making a read error possible. V usage is TRBV7-8 and J usage is TRBJ2-7, with 7 bases identical to TRBD2. CDR1 and CDR2 (germline): SGHVS, FQNEAQ. With 2 bases clipped from V and 0 bases from J, the junction kept 10 bases outside the gene matches. The CDR3 consists of 17 residues. DNA of the CDR3: TGTGCCAGCAGCTTAACCCCTGGACTAGTGGTCTCCTACGAGCAGTACTTC. Translation gives CASSLTPGLVVSYEQYF.

Comments on this clonotype: Its ends do not fully match the called genes, so a read error is possible. This chain joins TRBV6-2 or TRBV6-3 and TRBJ1-1, with D unclear. The CDR3 sequence is 15 residues long. Germline CDR1 is MNHEY and CDR2 is SVGEGT. The CDR3 loop reads CDSSPLASSNTEAFF. CDR3 DNA: TGTGACAGCAGTCCCCTGGCGTCTTCAAACACTGAAGCTTTCTTT.

The chain uses TRBV29-1 and TRBJ1-2; TRBD1 matches at 7 bases. The CDR3 runs 12 residues. V was pared by 1 base and J by 8 bases, with 4 bases of the junction left unmatched. Germline V gene sequence: CDR1 SQVTM, CDR2 ANQGSEA. This chain's CDR3 is CSVEGGGLGYTF. CDR3 nucleotides: TGCAGCGTTGAAGGAGGGGGCCTAGGCTACACCTTC.

The chain couples TRBV2 to TRBJ1-1; weak D call: TRBD1 (6 bases). V was pared by 8 bases and J by 4 bases, with 14 bases between. The CDR3 is made up of 13 amino acids. The germline V gene has CDR1 SNHLY and CDR2 FYNNEI. The CDR3 loop is CASGGGLATEAFF. Here the CDR3 DNA reads TGTGCCAGCGGTGGGGGGCTTGCCACTGAAGCTTTCTTT.

This clonotype was seen only a few times. The junction differs from germline at one of its ends, possibly a read error. The chain joins TRBV7-2 to TRBJ2-5, with D possibly TRBD1 on 6 matching bases. Germline values: CDR1 SGHTA, CDR2 FQGNSA. The CDR3 has 13 residues. The CDR3, as DNA: TGTGTCAGCAGCTTAGGACAGCAAGAGACCCAGTATTTC. Translation gives CVSSLGQQETQYF.

This chain joins TRBV20-1 and TRBJ2-1; D remains ambiguous. The length of the CDR3 is 15 residues. The V end was cut by 5 bases, the J end by 7 bases, with 21 bases between. The germline gives CDR1 DFQATT, CDR2 SNEGSKA (reference sequence). CDR3 region: CSAFQVPTGGNEQFF. In DNA, the CDR3 is TGCAGTGCTTTTCAGGTCCCTACGGGTGGAAATGAGCAGTTCTTC.

This chain joins TRBV5-5 and TRBJ1-1; a weak D match, TRBD1 (6 bases). This CDR3 spans 15 amino acids. V was cut by 0 bases and J by 3 bases, with 12 bases left in between. Germline V gene data show CDR1 as SGHKS and CDR2 as YYEKEE (reference sequence). CDR3 nucleotide sequence: TGTGCCAGCAGCTTGGAGGGGGACGGGGACACTGAAGCTTTCTTT. Amino acid sequence: CASSLEGDGDTEAFF.

This clonotype was seen more than once but under ten times. V and J are TRBV4-1 and TRBJ1-5; a possible D gene is TRBD1 (6 bases). V was pared by 2 bases and J by 0 bases, with 20 bases between. The CDR3 covers 19 residues. Germline values: CDR1 MGHRA, CDR2 YSYEKL. CDR3 sequence: CASSQYTPRDTSSNQPQHF. DNA for the CDR3: TGCGCCAGCAGCCAATATACTCCCCGGGACACCTCTAGCAATCAGCCCCAGCATTTT.

This clonotype came up a few times. The chain couples TRBV15 to TRBJ2-7; D not resolved. Trimming left V 0 bases short and J 2 bases short, with 11 bases between. The germline CDR1 and CDR2 sequences are LNHNV and YYDKDF (reference sequence). The CDR3 covers 15 residues. The CDR3 spells CATSREGMGAYEQYF. The DNA for the CDR3 is TGTGCCACCAGCAGAGAGGGAATGGGCGCCTACGAGCAGTACTTC.

This clonotype was picked up one time. The rearrangement links TRBV4-2 to TRBJ1-1; tentatively, D is TRBD1 (6 bases). Germline CDR1 reads LGHNA; CDR2 reads YNFKEQ. The CDR3 has 16 amino acids. Trimming removed 0 bases from V and 4 bases from J, with 15 bases in between. The CDR3 sequence is CASSQDGPQGSTEAFF. The CDR3 nucleotides read TGTGCCAGCAGCCAAGACGGGCCTCAGGGGTCCACTGAAGCTTTCTTT.

The rearrangement uses TRBV6-5 and TRBJ1-1; D may be TRBD1 (5 bases). Per the germline V gene, CDR1 is MNHEY and CDR2 is SVGAGI. This CDR3 is 13 amino acids long. V dropped 2 bases and J dropped 2 bases, with 6 bases sitting between them. CDR3 in amino acids: CASSYGGNTEAFF. In DNA form, the CDR3 reads TGTGCCAGCAGTTACGGGGGAAACACTGAAGCTTTCTTT.

Ten or more counts support this clonotype. The chain combines TRBV4-2 with TRBJ1-2; 8 bases agree with TRBD1. Trimming at V came to 0 bases and at J to 4 bases, leaving 10 bases not matched to a gene. The CDR3 runs 17 residues. Germline V gives CDR1 LGHNA, CDR2 YNFKEQ. The CDR3 spells CASSQDAGGKTTYGYTF. The CDR3, as DNA: TGTGCCAGCAGCCAAGATGCAGGGGGCAAGACGACCTATGGCTACACCTTC.

CDR3 protein: CASNQGFDYGYTF. The CDR3 coding sequence is TGTGCCAGCAACCAGGGTTTTGACTATGGCTACACCTTC. The chain couples TRBV2 to TRBJ1-2, with a possible D match to TRBD1 (5 bases). The CDR3 is 13 amino acids. Germline lookup yields CDR1 SNHLY and CDR2 FYNNEI. Trimming removed 7 bases at V and 3 bases at J, with 12 bases between.

This clonotype was seen a handful of times. The chain recombines TRBV6-5 with TRBJ1-1, with no clear D. Germline CDR1 MNHEY, CDR2 SVGAGI. V lost 2 bases to trimming and J lost 4 bases, with 17 bases between them. The CDR3 sequence is 16 residues long. CDR3 protein: CASSYGQRETGTEAFF. The CDR3 coding sequence is TGTGCCAGCAGTTACGGGCAGAGGGAGACGGGCACTGAAGCTTTCTTT.

Only a few counts were recorded for this clonotype. The CDR3 reads CASSLGGGINLLTYNEQFF. CDR3 DNA: TGCGCCAGCAGCCTTGGAGGGGGCATAAACCTCCTTACCTACAATGAGCAGTTCTTC. J is TRBJ2-1 and V is TRBV5-1; weak D call: TRBD1 (7 bases). Deletions cut 4 bases from V and 2 bases from J, with 25 bases between. The length of the CDR3 is 19 residues. CDR1 and CDR2 (germline): SGHRS, YFSETQ. Full variable domain (missing parts from reference TRBV5-1 and TRBJ2-1): KAGVTQTPRYLIKTRGQQVTLSCSPISGHRSVSWYQQTPGQGLQFLFEYFSETQRNKGNFPGRFSGRQFSNSRSEMNVSTLELGDSALYLCASSLGGGINLLTYNEQFFGPGTRLTVL.

The J gene is TRBJ2-2, the V gene TRBV13; 11 nucleotides align to TRBD2. The CDR3 extends over 16 amino acids. The V and J ends lost 0 bases and 5 bases, in that order; junction bases with no gene match: 2. Looked up from germline, CDR1 is PRHDT and CDR2 is FYEKMQ (reference sequence). CDR3: CASSLGLAGETGELFF. Written as DNA, the CDR3 is TGTGCCAGCAGCTTAGGACTAGCGGGGGAGACCGGGGAGCTGTTTTTT.

The genes are TRBV14 and TRBJ2-1, with no clear D. This CDR3 spans 14 amino acids. V lost 4 bases and J 3 bases, leaving 10 bases between the germline ends. CDR1 is SGHDN and CDR2 is FVKESK in the germline V gene. The CDR3 sequence: CASSPPLIYNEQFF. For the CDR3, the DNA is TGTGCCAGCAGCCCACCCTTGATCTACAATGAGCAGTTCTTC.

The table lists this clonotype with a few counts. V and J are TRBV6-6 and TRBJ2-7; unclear D gene. The CDR3 covers 13 residues. The V gene lost 5 bases and the J gene lost 6 bases, with 14 bases spanning the gap. Germline lookup yields CDR1 MNHNY and CDR2 SVGAGI (reference sequence). The CDR3: CASSGSTKVEQYF. CDR3 in DNA: TGTGCCAGCAGTGGGTCTACTAAGGTCGAGCAGTACTTC.

The rearrangement uses TRBV4-1 and TRBJ2-7, with D perhaps matching TRBD2 (7 bases). V was shortened by 1 base and J by 4 bases, with 17 bases between the two germline ends. The CDR3 totals 16 residues. In germline, CDR1 is MGHRA, CDR2 YSYEKL. The CDR3 nucleotides read TGCGCCAGCAGCCAAGTGGCTTTGGGGGGGGCGTACGAGCAGTACTTC. This codes for CASSQVALGGAYEQYF.

This clonotype was recorded a few times. One end of the junction is discordant with germline, which a read error may explain. The CDR3 is CASILAPLLSLDEQYF. The CDR3 DNA follows: TGTGCCAGCATCTTAGCACCCCTCCTTAGCCTGGACGAGCAGTACTTC. The rearrangement joins TRBV7-2 to TRBJ2-7; the D is unclear. CDR3 length: 16 amino acids. Germline V gene lookup returns CDR1 SGHTA and CDR2 FQGNSA.

This clonotype was recorded many times. The J gene is TRBJ2-3, the V gene TRBV7-6, with D perhaps TRBD1 or TRBD2 (6 bases each). Germline V lookup: CDR1 SGHVS, CDR2 FNYEAQ. Trimming cost V 5 bases and J 6 bases, with 12 bases left between them. CDR3 size: 13 residues. CDR3 coding DNA: TGTGCCAGCAGCCGGGGGCCGGTGGATACGCAGTATTTT. Its protein product is CASSRGPVDTQYF.

This clonotype has only a few counts. The chain couples TRBV11-3 to TRBJ1-1, with D possibly TRBD1 on 5 matching bases. The CDR3 totals 13 residues. The V end lost 5 bases, the J end lost 7 bases, and 14 bases lay between the germline ends. The germline CDR1 and CDR2 sequences are SGHNT and YENEEA. CDR3 residues: CASSQEGYSEAFF. The CDR3 DNA reads as TGTGCCAGCAGCCAAGAGGGGTATAGTGAAGCTTTCTTT.

This clonotype was seen more than once but under ten times. V and J are TRBV7-6 and TRBJ1-5, with D possibly matching TRBD1 (6 bases). Germline loops: CDR1 SGHVS, CDR2 FNYEAQ. The CDR3 sequence is 14 residues long. V gave up 3 bases and J gave up 4 bases, with 10 bases separating them. CDR3 loop: CASSFLGTNQPQHF. The CDR3 coding sequence is TGTGCCAGCAGCTTTTTGGGGACAAATCAGCCCCAGCATTTT.

This clonotype has more than one count but fewer than ten. V gene TRBV6-2 or TRBV6-3 combines with J gene TRBJ2-1, with D tentatively TRBD1 or TRBD2 (5 bases each). The CDR3 has 18 amino acids. CDR1 MNHEY and CDR2 SVGEGT come from the germline V gene. V lost 5 bases and J lost 4, with 24 bases in between. CDR3 DNA: TGTGCCAGCAGTCCTCTTGCCCCAGGGTTCCGCGGGTACAATGAGCAGTTCTTC. It translates to CASSPLAPGFRGYNEQFF.

V gene TRBV12-3 or TRBV12-4 combines with J gene TRBJ1-4; 7 bases line up with TRBD1. V shed 5 bases and J 8 bases; nucleotides not matched to a gene: 14. The CDR3 length is 16 residues. The CDR3 DNA follows: TGTGCCAGCAGTCGCGTAGGGGGCGCGGGAGGCGAAAAACTGTTTTTT. Translated, it gives CASSRVGGAGGEKLFF.

The gene calls are TRBV2 and TRBJ1-1, with D uncertain. Germline V CDR1 and CDR2: SNHLY, FYNNEI. The CDR3 is made up of 14 amino acids. V was trimmed by 1 base and J by 3 bases, leaving 9 bases between them. The CDR3, as DNA: TGTGCCAGCAGTGAAGGCCCCGGCCACACTGAAGCTTTCTTT. This encodes CASSEGPGHTEAFF.

Only a few counts were recorded for this clonotype. The genes are TRBV7-4 and TRBJ2-5, with no clear D. The CDR3 covers 15 residues. The germline V and J ends were trimmed by 5 bases and 3 bases, with 16 bases remaining between them. Germline CDR1 is SGHVT and CDR2 is SQSDAQ. Here the CDR3 DNA reads TGTGCCAGCAGCCAATGGGGATTGTCCAAAGAGACCCAGTACTTC. It encodes CASSQWGLSKETQYF.

About this clonotype itself: This could be a read error, since a much larger clone is one nucleotide away. The chain carries TRBV19 and TRBJ1-2, with D hard to call. The CDR3 length is 13 residues. Looked up from germline, CDR1 is LNHDA and CDR2 is SQIVND (reference sequence). CDR3 DNA: TGTGCCAGTAGTATAGTAGGGAACTATAGCTACACCTTC. Protein: CASSIVGNYSYTF.

Note on this clonotype: Germline is not matched at one junction end, which may reflect a read error. This chain joins TRBV7-6 and TRBJ2-7; no definite D call. This CDR3 region has 16 residues. The germline gives CDR1 SGHVS, CDR2 FNYEAQ. The CDR3 region has the DNA TGTGCTAGCACCCCCCCCGTACAGCCGTGCTCCTACGAGCAGTACTTC. This codes for CASTPPVQPCSYEQYF.

The V call is TRBV6-1, the J call TRBJ2-7, with D possibly being TRBD1 or TRBD2 (6 bases each). V lost 7 bases and J 1 base, leaving 20 bases between the germline ends. Germline loops: CDR1 MNHNS, CDR2 SASEGT. This CDR3 spans 16 amino acids. The CDR3: CASTNWGADGSYEQYF. CDR3 DNA: TGTGCCAGCACCAATTGGGGGGCAGACGGATCCTACGAGCAGTACTTC.